The sequence of this T cell receptor beta chain was determined in a study of blood T cell repertoires in COVID-19 (dated by TCRdb to about 2020). Some background on the complete study: Collaborator samples came from the United States, Italy and Spain and covered acute and convalescent phases of COVID-19. The material from the prospective study consisted of cDNA or gDNA derived from T cells, B-cell-depleted T cells, or PBMCs. Subjects who had been exposed to COVID-19, were actively infected with it, or had recovered from it provided the deeply sampled blood TCRbeta repertoires that made up the dataset. A freely available public database, intended as a resource for researchers studying the immune response to SARS-CoV-2, is where the repertoires were released. The samples were drawn from the first 160 participants of the ongoing ImmuneRACE study and from over a thousand subjects provided by 6 global collaborators. The sample metadata nearly always contained a de-identified subject ID, COVID-19 status, age in years and sex. Where available, HLA class I and class II types were taken from metadata supplied by the sample provider and were not determined by assay-based typing. The study at large found these results: The quantity of clinical and demographic metadata differed by source and by participant and was supplied without curation.

In regard to this clone: It has no known antigen specificity. No base quality information exists; no much larger clone differs at one position.

The collaborating institutions used their own protocols to collect whole blood in K2EDTA tubes. For TCRbeta analysis, collaborators shipped samples in one of three forms: frozen whole blood, isolated PBMCs, or DNA extracted from either of those sample types. From the cysteine up to the phenylalanine, the CDR3 has a length of 13 residues. The only DNA kept is the CDR3, 39 bases in frame from the first base. CDR1 MNHNY and CDR2 SVGAGI were looked up in the germline V gene (reference sequence). V trim: 7 bases; J trim: 6 bases; unmatched bases: 5. TCRbeta CDR3 regions were amplified from genomic DNA by means of the immunoSEQ Assay, a bias-controlled multiplex PCR. Per the authors' processing: The number of nucleated cells in each sample was estimated from the amplification of reference gene primers within the assay. Sequence reads were collapsed and filtered to measure the absolute abundance of every unique TCRbeta CDR3 rearrangement. For each sample, productive Simpson clonality was calculated by taking the square root of Simpson's diversity index across productive rearrangements. Imported from immuneACCESS, the table was reduced by TCRdb to in-frame sequences with V and J called. These copies leave out some clones; in studies compared against another copy, an unresolved V gene accounts for under half, and the cause of the remainder is not known. V, J and clone size are taken as reported in that table, and D and trimming were inferred from the DNA itself. This sample lists 62,000 or so clones; 88% were detected once. The ten largest account for 2.3% of the sample.

The specimen sequenced was peripheral blood. This TCR derives from a human donor in a cohort sampled during active COVID-19. Recombination connected TRBV6-6 to TRBJ2-2; the central 7 bases match TRBD2. The CDR3 protein is CASTGRGAGELFF. The bases read TGTGCCAGCACCGGACGGGGGGCCGGGGAGCTGTTTTTT.